These 6 T cell receptor beta chains were sequenced from one sample in a study of human thymus T cells (dated by TCRdb to the early 2020s). Thymus tissue was collected as surgical resects that were removed during corrective cardiac surgery. Library construction relied on the immunoSEQ multiplex PCR assay. The source is immuneACCESS, and TCRdb retained only in-frame sequences with V and J called. Part of the clones is not carried over; for the studies checked, unresolved V genes explain less than half of this, and the remainder is unexplained. Present in this sample are about 130,000 clones, about 93% of which were seen just once. The top ten clonotypes cover less than 0.03% of the sample. Sequencing was performed on thymus tissue. Every receptor here comes from a boy in the first two years of life with a congenital heart defect but otherwise immunologically healthy.

The V gene is TRBV7-3, the J gene TRBJ2-3, with 11 bases that match TRBD2. Germline V CDR1 and CDR2: SGHTA, FQGTGA. The V and J ends lost 4 bases and 5 bases, in that order; junction bases with no gene match: 11. CDR3 size: 17 residues. Written as DNA, the CDR3 is TGTGCCAGCAGCTCCCTCAATAGCGGGGGGGAGAAAGATACGCAGTATTTT. This codes for CASSSLNSGGEKDTQYF.

The chain recombines TRBV7-3 with TRBJ1-1; 10 bases agree with TRBD1. This CDR3 comprises 16 residues. V lost 5 bases and J lost 5; bases outside the gene matches: 11. CDR1 is SGHTA and CDR2 is FQGTGA in the germline V gene. CDR3 sequence: CASSPGTGAVGTEAFF. The CDR3 DNA reads TGTGCCAGCAGCCCCGGGACAGGGGCGGTCGGGACTGAAGCTTTCTTT.

The chain carries TRBV28 and TRBJ1-3; D is undetermined. The CDR3 has 15 residues. Trimming stripped 6 bases from V and 2 bases from J, with 14 bases between. CDR1 is MDHEN, CDR2 SYDVKM, per germline. The CDR3 protein is CASSPPLETGNTIYF. In nucleotides, the CDR3 is TGTGCCAGCAGCCCCCCTTTGGAAACTGGAAACACCATATATTTT.

CDR3 bases: TGTGCCAGCAGCCTGACCGAGACCTACGAGCAGTACTTC. Its translation: CASSLTETYEQYF. The chain has TRBV28 and TRBJ2-7; D remains ambiguous. Trimming cost V 6 bases and J 2 bases, with 11 bases left between them. The CDR3 consists of 13 residues. The V gene's germline CDR1 is MDHEN and CDR2 SYDVKM.

The chain carries TRBV15 and TRBJ1-1; 7 bases agree with TRBD1. This CDR3 spans 16 amino acids. Germline V gives CDR1 LNHNV, CDR2 YYDKDF (reference sequence). Losses at the gene ends were 1 base for V and 2 bases for J; bases not matched to a gene: 7. The CDR3 region is CATSRGKGQRNTEAFF. The CDR3 DNA is TGTGCCACCAGCAGAGGAAAGGGACAGAGAAACACTGAAGCTTTCTTT.

V gene TRBV19 combines with J gene TRBJ1-2; 8 bases match TRBD1. J lost 3 bases, V lost 5 bases, and 5 bases had no gene match. CDR1 is LNHDA, CDR2 SQIVND, per germline (reference sequence). The CDR3 sequence is 14 residues long. The CDR3 here is CASSLTGDHYGYTF. The CDR3 DNA sequence: TGTGCCAGTAGTCTGACAGGGGACCACTATGGCTACACCTTC.